This T cell receptor beta chain emerged from a study of blood T cell repertoires in COVID-19. Germline CDR1 reads SSHAT; CDR2 reads FNYEAQ (reference sequence). This CDR3 is 17 amino acids long. Cohort allocation depended upon clinical history that participants reported. Authors' processing steps: Amplification from reference gene primers served as the basis for estimated nucleated cell counts. Profiling relied on immunoSEQ multiplex PCR, and the TCRdb table lists in-frame clones only, not all of them. V and J calls and clone size follow that table, whereas D and trimming were derived from the DNA. The table records about 270,000 clones, about 88% of them present only once. A note on this clone: One end of the junction does not line up with germline, which may come from a read error.

The sample taken for sequencing was PBMCs or T cells enriched from blood (not recorded which). This clonotype originated in a woman aged 45-60 years who had recovered from COVID-19. The chain links TRBV7-7 to TRBJ2-2; 9 bases match TRBD1. CDR3 nucleotides: TGTGCTAGCAGCCCTACAGGGGGCGTGCAGAAGGCCGGGGAGCTGTTTTTT. The encoded protein is CASSPTGGVQKAGELFF.